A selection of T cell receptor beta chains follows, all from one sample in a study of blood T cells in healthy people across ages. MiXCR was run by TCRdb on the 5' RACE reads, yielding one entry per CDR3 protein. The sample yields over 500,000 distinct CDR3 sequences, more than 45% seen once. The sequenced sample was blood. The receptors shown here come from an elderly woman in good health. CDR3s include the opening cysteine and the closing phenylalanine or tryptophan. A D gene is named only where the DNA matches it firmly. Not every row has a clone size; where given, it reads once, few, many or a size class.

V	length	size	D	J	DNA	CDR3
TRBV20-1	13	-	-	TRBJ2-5	TGCAGTGTTAACAGGGGCCCCGGGAGAGAGCAGTACTTC	CSVNRGPGREQYF
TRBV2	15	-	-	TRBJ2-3	TGTGCCAGCAGTGACTTTCCCCTAGCGTTGAATACGCAGTATTTT	CASSDFPLALNTQYF
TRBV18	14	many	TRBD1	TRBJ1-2	TGTGCCAGCTCACCGCAGGGGGCTGACTATGGCTACACCTTC	CASSPQGADYGYTF
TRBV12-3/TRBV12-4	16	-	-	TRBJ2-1	TGTGCCAGCAGTTTCGCGGGGAGAGCCCCCAGTGATGAGCAGATCTTC	CASSFAGRAPSDEQIF
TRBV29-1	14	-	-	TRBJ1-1	TGCAGCGTTGAAGATCTACAGTTGAACACTGAAGCTTTCTTT	CSVEDLQLNTEAFF
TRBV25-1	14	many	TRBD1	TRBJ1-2	TGTGCCACCGGTGGGGACAGTTCTAACTATGGCTACACCTTC	CATGGDSSNYGYTF
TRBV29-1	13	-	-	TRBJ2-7	TGCAGCGTTGAAGCAGACCCGGGCAGCGAGCAGTACTTC	CSVEADPGSEQYF
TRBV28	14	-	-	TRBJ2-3	TGTGCCAGCAGTCAGGGAGGAGATAGGGATACGCAGTATTTT	CASSQGGDRDTQYF
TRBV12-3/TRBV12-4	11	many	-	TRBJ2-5	TGTGCCAGCAGCTTCGGGGGGACCCAGTACTTC	CASSFGGTQYF
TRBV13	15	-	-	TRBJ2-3	TGTGCCAGCAGCTTTAACGGGTTTAGCACAGATACGCAGTATTTT	CASSFNGFSTDTQYF
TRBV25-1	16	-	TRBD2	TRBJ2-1	TGTGCCAGCAGTGAGTTCAGCGGGGGGGCCTCGAATGAGCAGTTCTTC	CASSEFSGGASNEQFF
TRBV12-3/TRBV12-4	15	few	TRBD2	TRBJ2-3	TGTGCCAGCAGCCCGGGACTAGGAGGAGCAGATGTGCAGTATTTT	CASSPGLGGADVQYF
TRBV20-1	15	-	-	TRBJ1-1	TGCAGTGCTTCGCCTGACACCCTGGATCCCTTCGGAGCTTTCTTT	CSASPDTLDPFGAFF
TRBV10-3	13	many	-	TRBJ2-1	TGTGCCTCATGTCCAGAGCCCCTGGATGAGCAGTTCTTC	CASCPEPLDEQFF
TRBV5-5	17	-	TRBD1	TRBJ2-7	TGTGCCAGCAGCCCATCTGGGACAGACATTCGGTACAATGAGCAGTACTTC	CASSPSGTDIRYNEQYF
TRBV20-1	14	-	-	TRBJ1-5	TGCAGTGCTAGAGATGCAGGGGCCAATCAGCCCCAGCATTTT	CSARDAGANQPQHF
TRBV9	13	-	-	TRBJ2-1	TGTGCCAGCAGCGTAGAGGGGGGGGAGACCCAGTTCTTC	CASSVEGGETQFF
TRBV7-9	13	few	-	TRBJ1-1	TGTGCCAGCAGCTCCCCCTGGAACACTGAAGCTTTCTTT	CASSSPWNTEAFF
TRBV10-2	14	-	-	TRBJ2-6	TGCGCCAGCAGTGAGGCGTCTGGGGCCAACGTCCTGACTTTC	CASSEASGANVLTF
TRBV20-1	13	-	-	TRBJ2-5	TGCAGTGCTAGGTCCGACTCCGAAGAGACCCAGTACTTC	CSARSDSEETQYF
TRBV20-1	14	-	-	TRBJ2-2	TGCAGTGCTAGAAGGACTACCAGTGGCGGGGAGCTGTTTTTT	CSARRTTSGGELFF
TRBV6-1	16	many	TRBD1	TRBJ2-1	TGTGCCAGCAAAACTTGGGGGACAGGGGCCTACAATGAGCAGTTCTTC	CASKTWGTGAYNEQFF
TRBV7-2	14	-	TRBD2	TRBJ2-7	TGTGCCAGCAGCTTTGGGACTAGATTCCACGAGCAGTACTTC	CASSFGTRFHEQYF
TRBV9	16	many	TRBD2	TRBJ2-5	TGTGCCAGCAGCTCTCGGACTAGCGGGAAAGAAGAGACCCAGTACTTC	CASSSRTSGKEETQYF
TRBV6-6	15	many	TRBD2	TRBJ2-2	TGTGCCAGCAGTAGACTAGCGGTGGGCACCGGGGAGCTGTTTTTT	CASSRLAVGTGELFF
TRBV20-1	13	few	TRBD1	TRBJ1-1	TGCAGTGCTAAACAGGGGTTCTACACTGAAGCTTTCTTT	CSAKQGFYTEAFF
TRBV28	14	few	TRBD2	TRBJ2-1	TGTGCCAGCCTAGCGGTAACTCCCGACAATGAGCAGTTCTTC	CASLAVTPDNEQFF
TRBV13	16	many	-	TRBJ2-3	TGTGCCAGCAGCCAAAAACCGCAGGGGTTCATAGATACGCAGTATTTT	CASSQKPQGFIDTQYF
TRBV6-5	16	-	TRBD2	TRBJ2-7	TGTGCCAGCAGTTACGTAGCGGGAGGTCCCCCATACGAGCAGTACTTC	CASSYVAGGPPYEQYF
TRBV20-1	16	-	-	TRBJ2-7	TGCAGTGCTAGAGGGATTCTAGCGAGGAACTCCTACGAGCAGTACTTC	CSARGILARNSYEQYF
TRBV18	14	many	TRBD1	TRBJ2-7	TGCGCCAGCAGCACGGGACAGGGCTCCTACGAGCAGTACTTC	CASSTGQGSYEQYF
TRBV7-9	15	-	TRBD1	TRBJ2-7	TGTGCCAGCAGCTTAGGTCGAACCCAGGGGGACGAGCAGTACTTC	CASSLGRTQGDEQYF
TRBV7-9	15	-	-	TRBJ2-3	TGTGCCAGCAGCTTAGTCTCGGGACACGGGGATACGCAGTATTTT	CASSLVSGHGDTQYF
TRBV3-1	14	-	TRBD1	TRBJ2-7	TGTGCCAGCAGCCAAAGGGACAGGGCTCACGAGCAGTACTTC	CASSQRDRAHEQYF
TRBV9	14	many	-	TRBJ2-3	TGTGCCAGCAGCGTAGGACCGCGGGCAGATACGCAGTATTTT	CASSVGPRADTQYF
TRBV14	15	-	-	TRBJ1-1	TGTGCCAGCAGCCATCCTGGCGGGGGAAACACTGAAGCTTTCTTT	CASSHPGGGNTEAFF
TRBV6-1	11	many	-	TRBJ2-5	TGTGCCGGACGGGGGCAAGAGACCCAGTACTTC	CAGRGQETQYF
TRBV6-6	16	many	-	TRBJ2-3	TGTGCCAGCAGTCGTTCGGTTGGGGTTAGCACAGATACGCAGTATTTT	CASSRSVGVSTDTQYF
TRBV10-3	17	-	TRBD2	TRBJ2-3	TGTGCCATCAGTGAGTCCGCCCATGGAGCGGGAGGCAATACGCAGTATTTT	CAISESAHGAGGNTQYF
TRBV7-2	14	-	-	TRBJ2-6	TGTGCCAGCAGTCTTAACCAGGGGGCCAACGTCCTGACTTTC	CASSLNQGANVLTF
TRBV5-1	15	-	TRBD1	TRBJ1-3	TGCGCCAGCAGCCCAGGACAGGGGTCCGGAAACACCATATATTTT	CASSPGQGSGNTIYF
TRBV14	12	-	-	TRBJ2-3	TGTGCCAGCAGCCCCGGTCGGAGTACGCAGTATTTT	CASSPGRSTQYF
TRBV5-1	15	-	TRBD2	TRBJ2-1	TGCGCCAGCAGCGATACTAGCGGGGGTGACAATGAGCAGTTCTTC	CASSDTSGGDNEQFF
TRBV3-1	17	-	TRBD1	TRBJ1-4	TGTGCCAGCAGCCAATCAGGACAGGGACGAATTAATGAAAAACTGTTTTTT	CASSQSGQGRINEKLFF
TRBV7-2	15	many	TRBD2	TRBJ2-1	TGTGCCAGCAGCTTAAACCGGCTAGCGGGGGGCAAGCAGTTCTTC	CASSLNRLAGGKQFF
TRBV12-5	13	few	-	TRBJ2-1	TGTGCTAGTCGGGAGTCCTACTACAATGAGCAGTTCTTC	CASRESYYNEQFF